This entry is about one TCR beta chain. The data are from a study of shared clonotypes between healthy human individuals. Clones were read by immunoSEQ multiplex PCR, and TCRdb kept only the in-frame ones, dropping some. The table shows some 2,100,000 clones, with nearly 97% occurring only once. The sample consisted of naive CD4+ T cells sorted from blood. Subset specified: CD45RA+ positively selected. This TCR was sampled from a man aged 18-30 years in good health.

This CDR3 is CASSYDSMNTEAFF. The CDR3 nucleotides read TGTGCCAGCAGTTATGACAGCATGAACACTGAAGCTTTCTTT. The chain recombines TRBV9 with TRBJ1-1, with D perhaps TRBD1 (5 bases). The CDR3 covers 14 residues. Deletions cut 5 bases from V and 0 bases from J, with 11 bases between. CDR1 is SGDLS and CDR2 is YYNGEE in the germline V gene. The complete variable domain, with remaining parts taken from reference TRBV9 and TRBJ1-1, reads DSGVTQTPKHLITATGQRVTLRCSPRSGDLSVYWYQQSLDQGLQFLIQYYNGEERAKGNILERFSAQQFPDLHSELNLSSLELGDSALYFCASSYDSMNTEAFFGQGTRLTVV.